Only one count was recorded for the clone carrying this TCR beta chain. As processed by the authors: Reference gene primer amplification yielded estimated nucleated cell counts. Assay used: immunoSEQ multiplex PCR; TCRdb lists only in-frame clones, some missing. The V and J calls and the clone size are those of that table, but D and trimming were determined from the DNA. The table lists some 74,000 clones, less than 85% of them singletons. Trimming cost V 5 bases and J 7 bases; bases outside gene matches: 10. Germline V gene data show CDR1 as MDHEN and CDR2 as SYDVKM. The CDR3 has 17 residues. This record comes from a study of blood T cell repertoires in COVID-19. Across the study: Italy, Spain and the United States were the sources of the convalescent and acute COVID-19 samples. The cDNA or gDNA used as material had been derived from T cells, B-cell-depleted T cells, or PBMCs.

This sequence joins TRBV28 and TRBJ2-1, with TRBD2 matching over 14 bases. Sequencing input: peripheral blood. The clonotype originates from a woman over 75 with acute or convalescent COVID-19. The CDR3 here is CASSPSPGLAGANEQFF. The CDR3 region has the DNA TGTGCCAGCAGTCCGAGCCCGGGACTAGCGGGAGCGAATGAGCAGTTCTTC.